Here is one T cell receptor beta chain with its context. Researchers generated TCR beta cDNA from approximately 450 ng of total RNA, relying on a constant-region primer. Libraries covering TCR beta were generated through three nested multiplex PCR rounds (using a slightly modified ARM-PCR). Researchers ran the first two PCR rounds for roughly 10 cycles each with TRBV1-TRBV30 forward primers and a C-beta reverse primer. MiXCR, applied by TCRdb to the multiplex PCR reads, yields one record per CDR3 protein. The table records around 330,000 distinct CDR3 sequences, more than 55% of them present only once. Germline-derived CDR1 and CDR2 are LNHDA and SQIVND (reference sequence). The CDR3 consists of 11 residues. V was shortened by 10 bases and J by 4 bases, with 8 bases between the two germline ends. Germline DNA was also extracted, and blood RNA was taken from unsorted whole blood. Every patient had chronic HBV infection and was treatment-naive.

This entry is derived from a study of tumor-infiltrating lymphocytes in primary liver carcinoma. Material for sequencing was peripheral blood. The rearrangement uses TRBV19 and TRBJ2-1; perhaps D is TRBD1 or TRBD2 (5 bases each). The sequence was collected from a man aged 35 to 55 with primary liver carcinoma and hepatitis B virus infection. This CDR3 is CATRGYNEQFF. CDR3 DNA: TGTGCCACGAGGGGTTACAATGAGCAGTTCTTC.